These 9 T cell receptor beta chains were sequenced from one sample in a study of metastatic and nonmetastatic thyroid tumors. TCRdb re-called clones via MiXCR from the PCR reads. The repertoire has more than 20,000 clones, over 10% of them found once; the top ten carry around 5%. All patients reached thyroid surgery having received no treatment beforehand. Material: blood. The receptors were gathered from a female donor with papillary thyroid cancer or a benign thyroid nodule (not recorded which). Some clones in this sample may be carry-over from other donors' samples.

This clone was counted many times. This rearrangement joins TRBV9 to TRBJ1-1; D is unclear. The CDR3 has 14 residues. In germline, CDR1 is SGDLS, CDR2 YYNGEE. V lost 0 bases to trimming and J lost 0 bases, with 6 bases between them. CDR3: CASSVGRMNTEAFF. DNA for the CDR3: TGTGCCAGCAGCGTAGGTAGGATGAACACTGAAGCTTTCTTT.

This clone was observed many times. This sequence joins TRBV18 and TRBJ2-1, with unresolved D. Germline loops: CDR1 KGHSH, CDR2 LQKENI. The CDR3 runs 13 residues. V gave up 1 base and J gave up 7 bases, with 8 bases separating them. CDR3 DNA sequence: TGTGCCAGCTCACCACGAACAGCTAATGAGCAGTTCTTC. Protein sequence: CASSPRTANEQFF.

Worth noting for this clone: Since a much larger clone is just one base distant, this may be a read error. The rearrangement joins TRBV7-9 to TRBJ2-7, with D perhaps being TRBD1 or TRBD2 (5 bases each). V lost 8 bases and J lost 2, with 19 bases in between. Germline V CDR1 and CDR2: SEHNR, FQNEAQ (reference sequence). The CDR3 spans 15 residues. DNA of the CDR3: TGTGCCAGCGTCCCCGAGGGGTTCATTACCTACGAGCAGTACTTC. Protein sequence: CASVPEGFITYEQYF.

This clone was recorded many times. V usage is TRBV7-2 and J usage is TRBJ2-1, with D perhaps given as TRBD1 or TRBD2 (5 bases each). The CDR3 has 17 amino acids. Germline V gene sequence: CDR1 SGHTA, CDR2 FQGNSA. Trimming left V 5 bases short and J 4 bases short, with 21 bases between. This chain's CDR3 is CASSPFIGQGRYNEQFF. CDR3 in DNA: TGTGCCAGCAGCCCTTTTATCGGGCAGGGACGATACAATGAGCAGTTCTTC.

The table lists this clone with many counts. The chain uses TRBV28 and TRBJ2-1; D may be TRBD2 (5 bases). This CDR3 region has 18 residues. V was cut by 5 bases and J by 0 bases, with 20 bases left in between. Germline V gene lookup returns CDR1 MDHEN and CDR2 SYDVKM. The DNA for the CDR3 is TGTGCCAGCAGTAGAGGAAGTAGGACTCGTAGCTCCTACAATGAGCAGTTCTTC. Protein sequence: CASSRGSRTRSSYNEQFF.

This clone was seen at least ten times. The chain couples TRBV6-2 or TRBV6-3 to TRBJ1-5; tentative D call: TRBD1 (6 bases). V dropped 2 bases and J dropped 2 bases, with 13 bases sitting between them. The CDR3 has 16 amino acids. Germline CDR1 and CDR2: MNHEY and SVGEGT. CDR3 nucleotide sequence: TGTGCCAGCAGTTACGCCGGGGGCGAGGGCAATCAGCCCCAGCATTTT. It yields the protein CASSYAGGEGNQPQHF.

This clone has a count of ten or more. The CDR3 sequence: CASTSSGFEQYF. The CDR3 nucleotides are TGTGCCAGCACCTCGAGCGGGTTCGAGCAGTACTTC. The chain uses TRBV7-2 and TRBJ2-7; TRBD2 is a possible D gene (6 bases). Germline V gene lookup returns CDR1 SGHTA and CDR2 FQGNSA. Trimming stripped 7 bases from V and 6 bases from J, with 13 bases between. The CDR3 sequence is 12 residues long.

This clone was detected only a few times. A clone one base away is much larger, so this may be a read error. The chain is built from TRBV2 and TRBJ2-5; 7 bases are shared with TRBD2. The CDR3 sequence is 12 residues long. Germline CDR1 is SNHLY and CDR2 is FYNNEI. CDR3 protein: CGGGRARETKYF. The DNA of the CDR3 is TGCGGGGGAGGGAGGGCCCGCGAGACCAAGTACTTC.

This clone was recorded at least ten times. The sample carries other DNA sequences with the same CDR3. The CDR3 DNA sequence: TGCAGCGTTGACGGACTAGCGGGAGTGGGGGGCTCCTACGAGCAGTACTTC. Protein product: CSVDGLAGVGGSYEQYF. The V call is TRBV29-1, the J call TRBJ2-7, with TRBD2 identical over 13 bases. The V segment lost 3 bases and the J segment 0 bases; nucleotides outside the gene matches: 8. The CDR3 runs to 17 residues. Germline V lookup: CDR1 SQVTM, CDR2 ANQGSEA.